One T cell receptor beta chain is described in this entry. Its antigen is currently unknown. The data derive from a study of T cell responses to AZD1222 COVID-19 vaccine. Study results and caveats: CD4 TCRs linked to vaccination spanned spike, dominating at 160-218 and 743-854.

Data came from immunoSEQ multiplex PCR; TCRdb stores just in-frame clones and leaves some out. The repertoire has around 250,000 clones, over 90% of them found once; the top ten carry 0.55%. The sequence was collected from an adult in good health. The sample in question was peripheral blood, obtained on day 0 of AZD1222 vaccination.

As DNA, the CDR3 is TGTGCCAGCAGCATCGAGGTCGACACTGAAGCTTTCTTT. It codes for CASSIEVDTEAFF. The chain recombines TRBV7-9 with TRBJ1-1, with D uncertain. The CDR3 is made up of 13 amino acids. V lost 5 bases and J 3 bases, leaving 10 bases between the germline ends. Germline CDR1 reads SEHNR; CDR2 reads FQNEAQ (reference sequence).